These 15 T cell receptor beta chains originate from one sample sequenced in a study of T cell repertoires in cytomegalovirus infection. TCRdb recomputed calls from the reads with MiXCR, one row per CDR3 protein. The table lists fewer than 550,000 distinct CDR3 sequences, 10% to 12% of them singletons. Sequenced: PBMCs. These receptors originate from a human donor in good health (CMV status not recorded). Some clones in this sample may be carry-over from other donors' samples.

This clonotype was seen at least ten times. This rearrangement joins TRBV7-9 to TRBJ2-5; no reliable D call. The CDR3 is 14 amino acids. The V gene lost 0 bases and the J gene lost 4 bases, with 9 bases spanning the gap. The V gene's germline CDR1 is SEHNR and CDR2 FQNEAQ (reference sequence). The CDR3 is CASSLARGGETQYF. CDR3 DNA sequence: TGTGCCAGCAGCTTAGCTCGCGGTGGAGAGACCCAGTACTTC.

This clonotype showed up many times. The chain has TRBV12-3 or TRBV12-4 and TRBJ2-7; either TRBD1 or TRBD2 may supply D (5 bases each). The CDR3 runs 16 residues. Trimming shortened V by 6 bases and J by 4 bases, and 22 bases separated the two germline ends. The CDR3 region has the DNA TGTGCCAGCAGCCTTAGACCTCCGGGACCGATATACGAGCAGTACTTC. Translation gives CASSLRPPGPIYEQYF.

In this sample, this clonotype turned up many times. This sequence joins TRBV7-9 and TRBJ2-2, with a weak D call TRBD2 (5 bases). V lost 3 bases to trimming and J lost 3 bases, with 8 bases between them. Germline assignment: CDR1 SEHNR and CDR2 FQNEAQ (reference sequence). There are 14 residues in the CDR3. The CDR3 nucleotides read TGTGCCAGCAGCTTCGAGGGCTACACCGGGGAGCTGTTTTTT. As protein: CASSFEGYTGELFF.

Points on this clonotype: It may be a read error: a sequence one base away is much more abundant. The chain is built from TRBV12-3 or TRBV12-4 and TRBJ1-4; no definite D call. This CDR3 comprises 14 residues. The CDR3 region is CASTAGTTSEKLFF. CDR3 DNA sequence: TGTGCCAGCACTGCAGGAACAACTAGTGAAAAACTGTTTTTT.

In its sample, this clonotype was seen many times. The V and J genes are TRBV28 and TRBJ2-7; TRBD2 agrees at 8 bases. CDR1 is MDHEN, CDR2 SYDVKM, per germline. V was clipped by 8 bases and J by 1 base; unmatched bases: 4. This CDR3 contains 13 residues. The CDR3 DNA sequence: TGTGCCAGCGGAGGACTAGCTTCCTACGAGCAGTACTTC. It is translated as CASGGLASYEQYF.

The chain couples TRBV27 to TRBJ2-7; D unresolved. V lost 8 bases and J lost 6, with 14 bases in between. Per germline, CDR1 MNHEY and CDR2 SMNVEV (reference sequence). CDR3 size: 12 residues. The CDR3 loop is CASPTSSFEQYF. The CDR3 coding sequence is TGTGCCAGCCCAACTTCTTCATTCGAGCAGTACTTC.

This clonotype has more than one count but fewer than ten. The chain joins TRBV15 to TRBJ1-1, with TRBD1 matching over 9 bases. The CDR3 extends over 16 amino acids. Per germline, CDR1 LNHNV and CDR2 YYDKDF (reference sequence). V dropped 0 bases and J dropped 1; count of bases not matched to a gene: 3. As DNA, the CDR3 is TGTGCCACCAGCAGAGATGCGGGACAGGGGAACACTGAAGCTTTCTTT. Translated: CATSRDAGQGNTEAFF.

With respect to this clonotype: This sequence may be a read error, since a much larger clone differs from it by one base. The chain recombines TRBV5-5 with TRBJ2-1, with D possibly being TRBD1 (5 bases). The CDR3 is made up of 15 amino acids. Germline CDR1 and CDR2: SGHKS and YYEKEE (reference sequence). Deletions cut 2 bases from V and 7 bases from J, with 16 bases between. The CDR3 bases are TGTGCCAGCAGCTTCGGACGCCAGGGTAGGAATGAGCAGTTCTTC. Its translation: CASSFGRQGRNEQFF.

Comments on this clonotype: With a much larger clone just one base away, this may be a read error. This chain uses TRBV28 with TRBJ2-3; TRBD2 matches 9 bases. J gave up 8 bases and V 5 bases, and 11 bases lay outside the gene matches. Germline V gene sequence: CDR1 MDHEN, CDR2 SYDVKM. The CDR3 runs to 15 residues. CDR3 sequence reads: CASSLRNSGSGTQYF. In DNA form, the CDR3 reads TGTGCCAGCAGTCTAAGGAATAGCGGGAGTGGTACGCAGTATTTT.

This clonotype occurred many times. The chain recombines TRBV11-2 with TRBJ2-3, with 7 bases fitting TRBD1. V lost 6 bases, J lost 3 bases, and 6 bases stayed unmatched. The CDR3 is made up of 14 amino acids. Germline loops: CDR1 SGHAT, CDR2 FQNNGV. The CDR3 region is CASSLGTETDTQYF. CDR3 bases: TGTGCCAGCAGTCTGGGGACAGAGACAGATACGCAGTATTTT. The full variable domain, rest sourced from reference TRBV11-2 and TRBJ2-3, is EAGVAQSPRYKIIEKRQSVAFWCNPISGHATLYWYQQILGQGPKLLIQFQNNGVVDDSQLPKDRFSAERLKGVDSTLKIQPAKLEDSAVYLCASSLGTETDTQYFGPGTRLTVL.

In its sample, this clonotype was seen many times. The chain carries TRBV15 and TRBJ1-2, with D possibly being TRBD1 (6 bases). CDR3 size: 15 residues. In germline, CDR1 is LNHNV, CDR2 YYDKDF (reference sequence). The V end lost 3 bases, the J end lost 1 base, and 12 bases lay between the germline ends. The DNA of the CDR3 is TGTGCCACCAGCAGCCGACAGGCGAATAACTATGGCTACACCTTC. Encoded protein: CATSSRQANNYGYTF.

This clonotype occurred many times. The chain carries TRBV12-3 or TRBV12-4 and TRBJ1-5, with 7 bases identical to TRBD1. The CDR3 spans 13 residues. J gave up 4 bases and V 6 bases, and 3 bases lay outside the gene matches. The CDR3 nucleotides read TGTGCCAGCAGACCGACAGGGAATCAGCCCCAGCATTTT. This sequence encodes CASRPTGNQPQHF.

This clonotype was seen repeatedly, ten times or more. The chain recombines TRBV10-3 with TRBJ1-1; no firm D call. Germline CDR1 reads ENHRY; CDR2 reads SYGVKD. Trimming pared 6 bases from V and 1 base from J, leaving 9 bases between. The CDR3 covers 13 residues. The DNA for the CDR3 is TGTGCCATCAGCACTCCAAGGAACACTGAAGCTTTCTTT. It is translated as CAISTPRNTEAFF.

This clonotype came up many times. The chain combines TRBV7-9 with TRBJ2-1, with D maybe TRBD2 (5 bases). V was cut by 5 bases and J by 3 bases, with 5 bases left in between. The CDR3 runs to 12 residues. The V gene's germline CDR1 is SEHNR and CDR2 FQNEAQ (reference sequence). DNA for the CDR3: TGTGCCAGCAGCCGGGACTACAATGAGCAGTTCTTC. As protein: CASSRDYNEQFF.

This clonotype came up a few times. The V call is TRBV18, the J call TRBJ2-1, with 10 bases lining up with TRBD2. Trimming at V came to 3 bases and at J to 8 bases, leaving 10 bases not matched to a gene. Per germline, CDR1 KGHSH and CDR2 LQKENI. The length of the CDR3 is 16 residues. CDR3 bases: TGTGCCAGCTCACCGTATACCGCTAGCGGGAGCGATGAGCAGTTCTTC. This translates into CASSPYTASGSDEQFF. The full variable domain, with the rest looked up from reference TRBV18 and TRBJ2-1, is NAGVMQNPRHLVRRRGQEARLRCSPMKGHSHVYWYRQLPEEGLKFMVYLQKENIIDESGMPKERFSAEFPKEGPSILRIQQVVRGDSAAYFCASSPYTASGSDEQFFGPGTRLTVL.